This is a list of T cell receptor beta chains from one sample in a study of cytomegalovirus exposure and HLA in healthy donors. Repertoires were generated with immunoSEQ multiplex PCR, while TCRdb's copy carries only in-frame clones and drops some. The table shows around 50,000 clones, with 72% occurring only once. The sample was PBMCs. Receptors were obtained from a woman aged 50 to 65 in good health and CMV-seropositive. Each CDR3 is given with its conserved first and last residue. Each record gives: CDR3 DNA, CDR3 protein, D gene, clone size, V gene, J gene. A D gene is named only where the DNA matches it firmly. Size values are once, few and many counts, or a class for expanded clones, and some rows have none.

cdr3_nt: TGTGCCAGCAGCTTAGCCGGGAACAAGAATGAAAAACTGTTTTTT
cdr3_aa: CASSLAGNKNEKLFF
d_call: .
clone_size: once
v_call: TRBV5-5
j_call: TRBJ1-4

cdr3_nt: TGTGCCAGCAGTGAAGCCCCTAGCGGGAGTATTGCCGGGGAGCTGTTTTTT
cdr3_aa: CASSEAPSGSIAGELFF
d_call: TRBD2
clone_size: .
v_call: TRBV6-1
j_call: TRBJ2-2

cdr3_nt: TGTGCCAGCAGTGCTGGAGGTGCGCAGAATACGCAGTATTTT
cdr3_aa: CASSAGGAQNTQYF
d_call: .
clone_size: .
v_call: TRBV6-4
j_call: TRBJ2-3

cdr3_nt: TGTGCCAGTAGTATACGGGGACTAGCGGGAGGGCCCCCGCGGGATACGCAGTATTTT
cdr3_aa: CASSIRGLAGGPPRDTQYF
d_call: TRBD2
clone_size: once
v_call: TRBV19
j_call: TRBJ2-3

cdr3_nt: TGTGCCAGCTCAATCGGACAGGGAAGAGTGCCCACTGAAGCTTTCTTT
cdr3_aa: CASSIGQGRVPTEAFF
d_call: TRBD1
clone_size: .
v_call: TRBV18
j_call: TRBJ1-1

cdr3_nt: TGCGCCAGCAGCCAGAGACCAGCTAGCTCTGGAAACACCATATATTTT
cdr3_aa: CASSQRPASSGNTIYF
d_call: .
clone_size: few
v_call: TRBV4-3
j_call: TRBJ1-3

cdr3_nt: TGCGCCAGCAGCTTCGGGGGGGCCCCCAATCAGCCCCAGCATTTT
cdr3_aa: CASSFGGAPNQPQHF
d_call: .
clone_size: .
v_call: TRBV5-1
j_call: TRBJ1-5

cdr3_nt: TGTGCCAGTAGTATTGCTCTAGCGGGGAACTACGAGCAGTACTTC
cdr3_aa: CASSIALAGNYEQYF
d_call: TRBD2
clone_size: .
v_call: TRBV19
j_call: TRBJ2-7

cdr3_nt: TGTGCCAGTGAATTGACAGCCTCCCCTTATGGCTACACCTTC
cdr3_aa: CASELTASPYGYTF
d_call: .
clone_size: .
v_call: TRBV2
j_call: TRBJ1-2

cdr3_nt: TGTGCCAGCAGCCCTGGGCAGGGGGAGAAGCAGTACTTC
cdr3_aa: CASSPGQGEKQYF
d_call: TRBD1
clone_size: few
v_call: TRBV7-8
j_call: TRBJ2-7

cdr3_nt: TGTGCCAGCAGCTTCCGGGACAGGGGGTTCAACGAGCAGTACTTC
cdr3_aa: CASSFRDRGFNEQYF
d_call: TRBD1
clone_size: .
v_call: TRBV9
j_call: TRBJ2-7

cdr3_nt: TGCGCCAGCAGCTTGGGACAGGCCTATTCACCCCTCCACTTT
cdr3_aa: CASSLGQAYSPLHF
d_call: .
clone_size: .
v_call: TRBV5-1
j_call: TRBJ1-6

cdr3_nt: TGTGCCAGTAGACCCCTCGACAGGGGTTATGAAAAACTGTTTTTT
cdr3_aa: CASRPLDRGYEKLFF
d_call: TRBD1
clone_size: .
v_call: TRBV19
j_call: TRBJ1-4

cdr3_nt: TGTGCCAGCAGCTTGCTAGCGGGGGCCACGAACACCGGGGAGCTGTTTTTT
cdr3_aa: CASSLLAGATNTGELFF
d_call: TRBD2
clone_size: .
v_call: TRBV5-4
j_call: TRBJ2-2

cdr3_nt: TGCGCTAGCAGCCCGCTCGGTCCGGACAGGTCTAATGAAAAACTGTTTTTT
cdr3_aa: CASSPLGPDRSNEKLFF
d_call: TRBD1
clone_size: .
v_call: TRBV5-1
j_call: TRBJ1-4

cdr3_nt: TGTGCCAGCAGCTCCCCGGGGAGGGATCCCACAGATACGCAGTATTTT
cdr3_aa: CASSSPGRDPTDTQYF
d_call: TRBD2
clone_size: .
v_call: TRBV5-4
j_call: TRBJ2-3

cdr3_nt: TGTGCCAGCAGCTTAGGGGGCAGGAGCGCCTACGAGCAGTACTTC
cdr3_aa: CASSLGGRSAYEQYF
d_call: TRBD1
clone_size: once
v_call: TRBV5-5
j_call: TRBJ2-7

cdr3_nt: TGTGCCAGCAGTTTGAAGGGGTTCGAGCAGTACTTC
cdr3_aa: CASSLKGFEQYF
d_call: .
clone_size: few
v_call: TRBV27
j_call: TRBJ2-7

cdr3_nt: TGTGCCAGCAGTTATGCATCAGGGTGGGGGGGGGCTTTCTTT
cdr3_aa: CASSYASGWGGAFF
d_call: .
clone_size: .
v_call: TRBV6-5
j_call: TRBJ1-1

cdr3_nt: TGTGCCAGCAGCTTACGAACAGGGGCCCGTTTAGCTTTCTTT
cdr3_aa: CASSLRTGARLAFF
d_call: TRBD1
clone_size: .
v_call: TRBV5-8
j_call: TRBJ1-1

cdr3_nt: TGTGCCAGCAGCACTAGCGGGGGGGCATCTGAGCAGTACTTC
cdr3_aa: CASSTSGGASEQYF
d_call: TRBD2
clone_size: few
v_call: TRBV5-6
j_call: TRBJ2-7

cdr3_nt: TGTGCCATCAACGGAGGACAGGGGGGTTACAATGAGCAGTTCTTC
cdr3_aa: CAINGGQGGYNEQFF
d_call: TRBD1
clone_size: .
v_call: TRBV10-3
j_call: TRBJ2-1

cdr3_nt: TGTGCCAGCAGCTTGGATCCGCGGGGGGGCGGCACAGATACGCAGTATTTT
cdr3_aa: CASSLDPRGGGTDTQYF
d_call: TRBD2
clone_size: .
v_call: TRBV5-4
j_call: TRBJ2-3

cdr3_nt: TGTGCCAGCAGCTTAGAGTTGGGGCATCAAGAGACCCAGTACTTC
cdr3_aa: CASSLELGHQETQYF
d_call: .
clone_size: .
v_call: TRBV7-2
j_call: TRBJ2-5

cdr3_nt: TGTGCCAGCAGCCTCACAGGCGATTCCAATCAGCCCCAGCATTTT
cdr3_aa: CASSLTGDSNQPQHF
d_call: .
clone_size: .
v_call: TRBV7-2
j_call: TRBJ1-5

cdr3_nt: TGTGCCAGCAGTTTGACAGGGGGCGCTGGGTTTACCGCAGATACGCAGTATTTT
cdr3_aa: CASSLTGGAGFTADTQYF
d_call: TRBD1
clone_size: .
v_call: TRBV28
j_call: TRBJ2-3

cdr3_nt: TGTGCCATCAGTGAGTCACAGTATAATTCACCCCTCCACTTT
cdr3_aa: CAISESQYNSPLHF
d_call: .
clone_size: .
v_call: TRBV10-3
j_call: TRBJ1-6

cdr3_nt: TGTGCCAGTAGAATGGGACAGGGGGTTGTAAATGAGCAGTTCTTC
cdr3_aa: CASRMGQGVVNEQFF
d_call: TRBD1
clone_size: .
v_call: TRBV19
j_call: TRBJ2-1

cdr3_nt: TGTGCCAGCAGTCCGAGCGGGACGGGCTATGGCTACACCTTC
cdr3_aa: CASSPSGTGYGYTF
d_call: .
clone_size: .
v_call: TRBV6-6
j_call: TRBJ1-2

cdr3_nt: TGTGCCAGCGGGCAGGGATGGTCGGCTTTCTTT
cdr3_aa: CASGQGWSAFF
d_call: .
clone_size: .
v_call: TRBV6-1
j_call: TRBJ1-1

cdr3_nt: TGCGCCAGCAATGGGGGGATAACCCTTGAGACCCAGTACTTC
cdr3_aa: CASNGGITLETQYF
d_call: .
clone_size: few
v_call: TRBV5-1
j_call: TRBJ2-5

cdr3_nt: TGCGCCAGCAGCTTTGGACTAGCCACAGATACGCAGTATTTT
cdr3_aa: CASSFGLATDTQYF
d_call: TRBD2
clone_size: .
v_call: TRBV5-1
j_call: TRBJ2-3

cdr3_nt: TGCGCCAGCAGCTTGACTAGCGCACAAGAGACCCAGTACTTC
cdr3_aa: CASSLTSAQETQYF
d_call: TRBD2
clone_size: .
v_call: TRBV5-1
j_call: TRBJ2-5